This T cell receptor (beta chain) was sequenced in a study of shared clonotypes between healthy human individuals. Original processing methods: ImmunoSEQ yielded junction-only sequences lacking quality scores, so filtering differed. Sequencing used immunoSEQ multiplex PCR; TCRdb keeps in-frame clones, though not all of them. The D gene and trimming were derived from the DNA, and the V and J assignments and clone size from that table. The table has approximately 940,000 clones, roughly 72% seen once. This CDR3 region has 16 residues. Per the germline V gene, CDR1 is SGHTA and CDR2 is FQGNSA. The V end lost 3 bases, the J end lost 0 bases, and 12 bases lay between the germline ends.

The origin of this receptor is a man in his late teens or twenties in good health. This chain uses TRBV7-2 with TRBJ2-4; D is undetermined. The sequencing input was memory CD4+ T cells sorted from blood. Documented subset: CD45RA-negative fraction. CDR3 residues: CASSLGLYTAKNIQYF. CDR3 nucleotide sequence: TGTGCCAGCAGCTTGGGTCTTTACACAGCCAAAAACATTCAGTACTTC.